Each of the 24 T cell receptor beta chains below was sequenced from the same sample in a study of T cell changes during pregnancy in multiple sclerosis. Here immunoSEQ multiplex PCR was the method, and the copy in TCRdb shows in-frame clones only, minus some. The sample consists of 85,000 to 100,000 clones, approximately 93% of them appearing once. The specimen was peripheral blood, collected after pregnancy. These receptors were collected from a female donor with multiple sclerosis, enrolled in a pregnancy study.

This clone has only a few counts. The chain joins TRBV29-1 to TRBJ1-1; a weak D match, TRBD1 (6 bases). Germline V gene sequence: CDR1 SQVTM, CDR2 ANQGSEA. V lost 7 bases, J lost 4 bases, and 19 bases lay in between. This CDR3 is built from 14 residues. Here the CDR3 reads CSADIQGGGTEAFF. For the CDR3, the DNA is TGCAGCGCTGACATACAGGGAGGGGGCACTGAAGCTTTCTTT. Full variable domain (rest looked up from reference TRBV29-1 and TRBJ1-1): SAVISQKPSRDICQRGTSLTIQCQVDSQVTMMFWYRQQPGQSLTLIATANQGSEATYESGFVIDKFPISRPNLTFSTLTVSNMSPEDSSIYLCSADIQGGGTEAFFGQGTRLTVV.

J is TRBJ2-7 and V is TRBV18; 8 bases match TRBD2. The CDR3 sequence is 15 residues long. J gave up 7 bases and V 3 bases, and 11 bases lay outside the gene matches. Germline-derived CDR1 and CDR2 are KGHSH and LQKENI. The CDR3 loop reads CASSPPPAGVSEQYF. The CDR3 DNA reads TGTGCCAGCTCACCCCCGCCAGCGGGAGTCAGTGAGCAGTACTTC. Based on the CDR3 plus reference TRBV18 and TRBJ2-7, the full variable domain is NAGVMQNPRHLVRRRGQEARLRCSPMKGHSHVYWYRQLPEEGLKFMVYLQKENIIDESGMPKERFSAEFPKEGPSILRIQQVVRGDSAAYFCASSPPPAGVSEQYFGPGTRLTVT.

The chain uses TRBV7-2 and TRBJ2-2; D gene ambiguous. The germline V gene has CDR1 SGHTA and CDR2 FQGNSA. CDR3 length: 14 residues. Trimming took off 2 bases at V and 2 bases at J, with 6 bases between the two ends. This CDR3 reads CASSLTTNTGELFF. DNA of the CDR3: TGTGCCAGCAGCTTAACGACAAACACCGGGGAGCTGTTTTTT.

The CDR3 sequence: CASSGSRLAGLGETQYF. Written as DNA, the CDR3 is TGTGCCAGCAGCGGGTCGAGGTTAGCGGGATTGGGGGAGACCCAGTACTTC. The chain couples TRBV7-2 to TRBJ2-5; 8 bases are shared with TRBD2. The CDR3 covers 17 residues. Germline-derived CDR1 and CDR2 are SGHTA and FQGNSA. V shed 5 bases and J 5 bases; nucleotides not matched to a gene: 16.

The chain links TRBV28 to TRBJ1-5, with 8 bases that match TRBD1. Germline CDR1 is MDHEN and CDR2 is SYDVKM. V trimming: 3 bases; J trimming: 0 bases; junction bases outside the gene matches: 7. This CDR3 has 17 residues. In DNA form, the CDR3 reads TGTGCCAGCAGTTTGGTAGGCAGGGGGCTTAGCAATCAGCCCCAGCATTTT. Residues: CASSLVGRGLSNQPQHF.

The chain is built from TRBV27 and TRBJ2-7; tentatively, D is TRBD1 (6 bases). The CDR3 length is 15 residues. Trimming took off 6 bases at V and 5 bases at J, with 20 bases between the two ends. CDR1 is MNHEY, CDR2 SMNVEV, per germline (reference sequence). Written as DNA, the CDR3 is TGTGCCAGCAGGCCTTGGGTCAGGGCAGGGGACGAGCAGTACTTC. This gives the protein CASRPWVRAGDEQYF.

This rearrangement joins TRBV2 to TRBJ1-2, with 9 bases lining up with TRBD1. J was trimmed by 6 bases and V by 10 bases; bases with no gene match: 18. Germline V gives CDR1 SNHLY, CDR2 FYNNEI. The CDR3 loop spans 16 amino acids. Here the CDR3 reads CATKFLSVDRGDGYTF. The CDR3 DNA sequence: TGTGCCACAAAGTTTCTATCCGTCGACAGGGGGGATGGCTACACCTTC.

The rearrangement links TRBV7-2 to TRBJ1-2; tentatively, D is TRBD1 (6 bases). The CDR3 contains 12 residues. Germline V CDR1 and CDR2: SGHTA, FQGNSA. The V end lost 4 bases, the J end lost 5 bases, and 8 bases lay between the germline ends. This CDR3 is CASSSQGYGYTF. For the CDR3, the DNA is TGTGCCAGCAGCTCGCAGGGGTATGGCTACACCTTC.

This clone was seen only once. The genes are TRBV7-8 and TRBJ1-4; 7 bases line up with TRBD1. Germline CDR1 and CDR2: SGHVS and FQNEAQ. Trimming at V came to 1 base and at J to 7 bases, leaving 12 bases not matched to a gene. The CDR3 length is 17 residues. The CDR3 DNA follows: TGTGCCAGCAGCTTAGGCAACAGGGGCAGAGTAGGTGAAAAACTGTTTTTT. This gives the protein CASSLGNRGRVGEKLFF.

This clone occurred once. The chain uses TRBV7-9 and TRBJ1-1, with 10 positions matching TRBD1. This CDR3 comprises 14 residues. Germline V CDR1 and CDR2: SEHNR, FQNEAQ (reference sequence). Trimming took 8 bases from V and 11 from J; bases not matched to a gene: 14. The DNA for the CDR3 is TGTGCCAGCGGCGCCGGGACAGGGGCTCGCCCGGCTTTCTTT. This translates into CASGAGTGARPAFF.

As DNA, the CDR3 is TGTGCCAGCAGTTTCGGAAAACAGGGTGCAGATACGCAGTATTTT. This encodes CASSFGKQGADTQYF. The chain is built from TRBV28 and TRBJ2-3; a weak D match, TRBD1 (6 bases). CDR1 and CDR2 from the germline V gene are MDHEN and SYDVKM. Trimming left V 3 bases short and J 4 bases short, with 14 bases between. This CDR3 spans 15 amino acids. The whole variable domain, remainder taken from reference TRBV28 and TRBJ2-3, is DVKVTQSSRYLVKRTGEKVFLECVQDMDHENMFWYRQDPGLGLRLIYFSYDVKMKEKGDIPEGYSVSREKKERFSLILESASTNQTSMYLCASSFGKQGADTQYFGPGTRLTVL.

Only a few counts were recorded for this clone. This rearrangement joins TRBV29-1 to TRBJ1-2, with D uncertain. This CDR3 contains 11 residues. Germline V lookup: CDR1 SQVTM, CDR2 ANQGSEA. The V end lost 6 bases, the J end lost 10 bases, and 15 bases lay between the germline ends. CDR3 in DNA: TGCAGCGTCGAGGGTGTTTGGGACTACACCTTC. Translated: CSVEGVWDYTF.

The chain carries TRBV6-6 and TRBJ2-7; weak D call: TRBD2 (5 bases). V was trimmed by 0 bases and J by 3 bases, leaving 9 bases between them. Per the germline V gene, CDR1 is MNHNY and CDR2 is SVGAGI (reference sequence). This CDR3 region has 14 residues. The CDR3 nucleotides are TGTGCCAGCAGTTACTCCAGCGGAGTCTACGAGCAGTACTTC. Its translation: CASSYSSGVYEQYF.

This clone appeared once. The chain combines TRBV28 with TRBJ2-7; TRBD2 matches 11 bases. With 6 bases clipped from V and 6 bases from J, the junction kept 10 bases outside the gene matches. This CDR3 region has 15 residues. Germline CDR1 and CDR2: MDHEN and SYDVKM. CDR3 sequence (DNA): TGTGCCAGCAGGGATAGCGGGAGGGCGGCTAGCGAGCAGTACTTC. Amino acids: CASRDSGRAASEQYF.

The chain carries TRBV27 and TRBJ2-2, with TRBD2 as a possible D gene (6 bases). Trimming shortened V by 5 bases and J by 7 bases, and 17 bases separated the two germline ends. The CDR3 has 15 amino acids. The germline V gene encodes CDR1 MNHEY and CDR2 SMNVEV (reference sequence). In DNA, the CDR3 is TGTGCCAGCAGTCCGCGGGACGCCCCCGTCGGGGAGCTGTTTTTT. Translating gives CASSPRDAPVGELFF.

This CDR3 is CASTGGPENEQFF. In nucleotides, the CDR3 is TGTGCCAGCACGGGGGGACCTGAGAATGAGCAGTTCTTC. The J gene is TRBJ2-1, the V gene TRBV7-9; 7 nucleotides agree with TRBD2. This CDR3 spans 13 amino acids. The trim removed 7 bases at V and 7 bases at J, leaving 7 bases unmatched. From germline, CDR1 is SEHNR and CDR2 FQNEAQ (reference sequence).

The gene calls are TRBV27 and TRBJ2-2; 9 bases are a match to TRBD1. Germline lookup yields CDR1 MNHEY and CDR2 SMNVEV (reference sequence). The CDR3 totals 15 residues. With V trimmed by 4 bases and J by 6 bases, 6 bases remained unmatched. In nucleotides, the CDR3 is TGTGCCAGCAGTTCCCGACAGGGGGGTGCCGGGGAGCTGTTTTTT. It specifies CASSSRQGGAGELFF.

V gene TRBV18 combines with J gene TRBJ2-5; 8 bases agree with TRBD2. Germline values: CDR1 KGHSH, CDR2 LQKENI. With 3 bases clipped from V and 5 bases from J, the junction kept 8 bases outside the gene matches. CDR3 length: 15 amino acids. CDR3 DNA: TGTGCCAGCTCACCCTTACCAGCGGGAGCGGAGACCCAGTACTTC. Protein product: CASSPLPAGAETQYF.

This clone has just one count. CDR3 sequence (DNA): TGTGCCAGCAGCTTCGGGACTAGCTCCTACGAGCAGTACTTC. Encoded protein: CASSFGTSSYEQYF. The chain joins TRBV5-6 to TRBJ2-7; TRBD2 matches at 8 bases. Germline trimming cut 2 bases from V and 0 bases from J; bases unmatched to any gene: 1. Germline V gene sequence: CDR1 SGHDT, CDR2 YYEEEE. The CDR3 extends over 14 amino acids.

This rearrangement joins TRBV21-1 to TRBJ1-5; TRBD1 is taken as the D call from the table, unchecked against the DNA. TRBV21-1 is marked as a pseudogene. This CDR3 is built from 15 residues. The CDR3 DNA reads TGTGCCAGCAGCCTGACCCAGGATGAAGATCAGCCCCAGCATTTT. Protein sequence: CASSLTQDEDQPQHF.

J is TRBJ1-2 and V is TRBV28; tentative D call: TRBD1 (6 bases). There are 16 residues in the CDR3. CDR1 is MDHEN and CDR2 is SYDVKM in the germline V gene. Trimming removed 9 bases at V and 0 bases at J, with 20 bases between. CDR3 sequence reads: CASKTRRTAPNYGYTF. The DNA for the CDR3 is TGTGCCAGTAAGACGAGAAGGACAGCGCCTAACTATGGCTACACCTTC.

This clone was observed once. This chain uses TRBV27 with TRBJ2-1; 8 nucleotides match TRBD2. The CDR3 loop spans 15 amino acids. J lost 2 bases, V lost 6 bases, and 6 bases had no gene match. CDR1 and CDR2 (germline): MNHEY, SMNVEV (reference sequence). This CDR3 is CASRPSGSAYNEQFF. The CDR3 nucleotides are TGTGCCAGCAGACCCAGCGGGAGTGCCTACAATGAGCAGTTCTTC.

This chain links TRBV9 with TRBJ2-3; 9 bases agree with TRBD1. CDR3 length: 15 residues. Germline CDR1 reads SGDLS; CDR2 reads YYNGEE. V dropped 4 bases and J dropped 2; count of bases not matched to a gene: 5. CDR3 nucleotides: TGTGCCAGCAGCTCACAGGGGGCCGTCACAGATACGCAGTATTTT. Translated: CASSSQGAVTDTQYF.

CDR3 sequence: CAWRHRGSGANVLTF. The CDR3 region has the DNA TGTGCCTGGAGGCACAGGGGATCTGGGGCCAACGTCCTGACTTTC. V gene TRBV30 combines with J gene TRBJ2-6, with TRBD1 matching over 7 bases. CDR3 length: 15 residues. J lost 1 base, V lost 3 bases, and 3 bases had no gene match. CDR1 and CDR2 from the germline V gene are GTSNPN and SVGIG (reference sequence).